Below are 7 T cell receptor beta chains sequenced from a single sample in a study of blood T cell repertoires in COVID-19. The repertoire was sequenced with immunoSEQ multiplex PCR; TCRdb's copy has only in-frame clones and lacks some. The profile covers approximately 250,000 clones, with 84% appearing a single time and about 2.1% taken by the ten largest. Sequenced input: peripheral blood. The source is a man between 40 and 49 years old who had recovered from COVID-19.

The CDR3 DNA is TGTGCCAGCAGTTCCCTTAGCGGGAGGAACACCGGGGAGCTGTTTTTT. It encodes CASSSLSGRNTGELFF. The chain recombines TRBV6-5 with TRBJ2-2; 9 nucleotides line up with TRBD2. V was pared by 4 bases and J by 1 base, with 4 bases of the junction left unmatched. Germline V gives CDR1 MNHEY, CDR2 SVGAGI. This CDR3 spans 16 amino acids.

The chain joins TRBV5-1 to TRBJ2-1, with 10 nucleotides matching TRBD2. V lost 6 bases to trimming and J lost 5 bases; unmatched junction nucleotides: 5. Germline lookup yields CDR1 SGHRS and CDR2 YFSETQ. This CDR3 region has 14 residues. The CDR3 sequence: CASTWTSGNNEQFF. The DNA of the CDR3 is TGCGCCAGCACCTGGACTAGCGGAAACAATGAGCAGTTCTTC.

The chain combines TRBV24-1 with TRBJ2-1, with 10 bases aligning to TRBD1. Germline loops: CDR1 KGHDR, CDR2 SFDVKD. The CDR3 has 15 residues. Trimming cost V 5 bases and J 9 bases; bases outside gene matches: 9. The CDR3 nucleotides read TGTGCCACCAGTGGTGGACAGGGGGTAGGGGGTGAGCAGTTCTTC. This sequence encodes CATSGGQGVGGEQFF.

The chain carries TRBV7-2 and TRBJ2-3; 9 bases line up with TRBD2. The V gene's germline CDR1 is SGHTA and CDR2 FQGNSA. Unmatched junction bases numbered 2, after V lost 1 base and J lost 0 bases. The CDR3 is 16 residues long. CDR3 sequence (DNA): TGTGCCAGCAGCTTAGGGCTAGCGGGGAGCACAGATACGCAGTATTTT. Translated: CASSLGLAGSTDTQYF.

The chain employs TRBV5-6 and TRBJ2-1; TRBD1 aligns across 9 bases. Germline CDR1 and CDR2: SGHDT and YYEEEE. The CDR3 consists of 18 residues. Trimming removed 3 bases from V and 0 bases from J; junction bases left unmatched: 10. The CDR3 DNA is TGTGCCAGCAGCTCGGGACAGGGAAGGTGGAGCTCCTACAATGAGCAGTTCTTC. Encoded protein: CASSSGQGRWSSYNEQFF.

J is TRBJ1-2 and V is TRBV5-1, with TRBD1 as a possible D gene (5 bases). CDR3 length: 15 residues. The V gene's germline CDR1 is SGHRS and CDR2 YFSETQ. V lost 1 base to trimming and J lost 7 bases, with 17 bases between them. The CDR3 is CASSLWEGEPFGYTF. DNA for the CDR3: TGCGCCAGCAGCTTGTGGGAAGGGGAACCTTTTGGCTACACCTTC.

This clone came up once. The genes are TRBV5-1 and TRBJ2-5, with D perhaps TRBD1 (5 bases). The CDR3 covers 14 residues. Germline V lookup: CDR1 SGHRS, CDR2 YFSETQ. Trimming took 6 bases from V and 2 from J, leaving 14 bases between them. The CDR3 DNA sequence: TGCGCCAGCACCGTTTGGGGCTGGCAAGAGACCCAGTACTTC. This gives the protein CASTVWGWQETQYF. Full variable domain (remainder filled in from reference TRBV5-1 and TRBJ2-5): KAGVTQTPRYLIKTRGQQVTLSCSPISGHRSVSWYQQTPGQGLQFLFEYFSETQRNKGNFPGRFSGRQFSNSRSEMNVSTLELGDSALYLCASTVWGWQETQYFGPGTRLLVL.